The next 10 T cell receptor beta chains were all read from a single sample in a study of cytomegalovirus exposure and HLA in healthy donors. The PCR employed 60 Vbeta primers together with 13 Jbeta primers. Only in-frame clones appear in the TCRdb table, and some are missing; sequencing was by immunoSEQ multiplex PCR. Of 150,000 to 200,000 clones detected, 68% appear once; the ten largest clones hold about 3%. The specimen sequenced was PBMCs. The receptor set was obtained from a woman aged 40 to 55 in good health and CMV-seropositive.

This chain links TRBV7-2 with TRBJ2-3; TRBD2 might be the D (6 bases). This CDR3 spans 14 amino acids. Trimming cost V 3 bases and J 4 bases, with 11 bases left between them. Germline V gives CDR1 SGHTA, CDR2 FQGNSA. CDR3 region: CASSFGGIADTQYF. The CDR3 region has the DNA TGTGCCAGCAGCTTCGGGGGTATCGCAGATACGCAGTATTTT.

Regarding this clone: The junction shows a germline mismatch at one end, possibly a read error. The V gene is TRBV7-2, the J gene TRBJ1-1; D is perhaps TRBD1 (5 bases). CDR1 is SGHTA and CDR2 is FQGNSA in the germline V gene. The CDR3 runs to 14 residues. CDR3 nucleotides: TGTGCCAGCAGCTCGACAGATCAGAACCCTGAAGCTTTCTTT. Protein: CASSSTDQNPEAFF. The full variable domain, its missing parts supplied by reference TRBV7-2 and TRBJ1-1, is GAGVSQSPSNKVTEKGKDVELRCDPISGHTALYWYRQSLGQGLEFLIYFQGNSAPDKSGLPSDRFSAERTGGSVSTLTIQRTQQEDSAVYLCASSSTDQNPEAFFGQGTRLTVV.

This chain joins TRBV12-5 and TRBJ1-1; TRBD1 might be the D (5 bases). In germline, CDR1 is LGHNT, CDR2 FRNRAP. The CDR3 is 14 amino acids. The germline V and J ends were trimmed by 5 bases and 4 bases, with 14 bases remaining between them. CDR3 in DNA: TGTGCTAGTGGTCCGGACACGGGTGTCACTGAAGCTTTCTTT. It translates to CASGPDTGVTEAFF.

The CDR3: CASSPTTGAGNTIYF. DNA for the CDR3: TGTGCCAGCTCACCAACGACAGGGGCTGGAAACACCATATATTTT. The chain links TRBV18 to TRBJ1-3; the match to TRBD1 covers 8 bases. The CDR3 loop spans 15 amino acids. Trimming removed 2 bases from V and 2 bases from J; junction bases left unmatched: 2. Germline assignment: CDR1 KGHSH and CDR2 LQKENI. Filled out from reference TRBV18 and TRBJ1-3, the complete variable domain reads NAGVMQNPRHLVRRRGQEARLRCSPMKGHSHVYWYRQLPEEGLKFMVYLQKENIIDESGMPKERFSAEFPKEGPSILRIQQVVRGDSAAYFCASSPTTGAGNTIYFGEGSWLTVV.

This clone has a handful of counts. This rearrangement joins TRBV5-4 to TRBJ2-5; 8 positions agree with TRBD1. V lost 3 bases, J lost 5 bases, and 9 bases stayed unmatched. The germline gives CDR1 SGHNT, CDR2 YYREEE (reference sequence). This CDR3 contains 15 residues. This CDR3 is CASSSTTGVGETQYF. CDR3 in DNA: TGTGCCAGCAGCTCCACGACAGGGGTGGGGGAGACCCAGTACTTC.

The V gene is TRBV27, the J gene TRBJ2-4; a possible D gene is TRBD1 (5 bases). Trimming cost V 5 bases and J 15 bases, with 20 bases left between them. CDR3 length: 13 amino acids. Per germline, CDR1 MNHEY and CDR2 SMNVEV (reference sequence). The CDR3 loop is CASSPHQGKGWYF. The CDR3 DNA sequence: TGTGCCAGCAGTCCCCACCAGGGCAAGGGGTGGTACTTC.

The chain joins TRBV6-5 to TRBJ2-3; no firm D call. CDR1 and CDR2 from the germline V gene are MNHEY and SVGAGI. With 2 bases removed from V and 4 bases from J, the gap between germline ends came to 13 bases. This CDR3 has 15 residues. CDR3 residues: CASSYVQQSADTQYF. The DNA for the CDR3 is TGTGCCAGCAGTTACGTACAGCAGTCCGCAGATACGCAGTATTTT.

This chain links TRBV29-1 with TRBJ1-2, with 9 bases that match TRBD1. The germline V gene encodes CDR1 SQVTM and CDR2 ANQGSEA. Losses at the gene ends were 7 bases for V and 2 bases for J; bases not matched to a gene: 5. This CDR3 contains 13 residues. The CDR3 nucleotides read TGCAGCGCCAGGACAGGGGCGAACTATGGCTACACCTTC. Translating it yields CSARTGANYGYTF. Supplemented by reference TRBV29-1 and TRBJ1-2, the full variable domain reads SAVISQKPSRDICQRGTSLTIQCQVDSQVTMMFWYRQQPGQSLTLIATANQGSEATYESGFVIDKFPISRPNLTFSTLTVSNMSPEDSSIYLCSARTGANYGYTFGSGTRLTVV.

The chain uses TRBV7-2 and TRBJ2-6, with D possibly matching TRBD1 (5 bases). V lost 1 base to trimming and J lost 0 bases, with 16 bases between them. The CDR3 covers 19 residues. Germline CDR1 is SGHTA and CDR2 is FQGNSA. In nucleotides, the CDR3 is TGTGCCAGCAGCTTAGACGGGCAGGGCTCTTTCTCTGGGGCCAACGTCCTGACTTTC. This codes for CASSLDGQGSFSGANVLTF. Complete variable domain (other parts from reference TRBV7-2 and TRBJ2-6): GAGVSQSPSNKVTEKGKDVELRCDPISGHTALYWYRQSLGQGLEFLIYFQGNSAPDKSGLPSDRFSAERTGGSVSTLTIQRTQQEDSAVYLCASSLDGQGSFSGANVLTFGAGSRLTVL.

The rearrangement uses TRBV6-5 and TRBJ1-5; the D gene is possibly TRBD1 (5 bases). V was pared by 4 bases and J by 4 bases, with 11 bases between. This CDR3 region has 14 residues. CDR1 MNHEY and CDR2 SVGAGI come from the germline V gene. In DNA form, the CDR3 reads TGTGCCAGCAGTTTGCAGGGTAAAAATCAGCCCCAGCATTTT. The encoded protein is CASSLQGKNQPQHF.